These T cell receptor beta chains were read from a single sample in a study of T cells after yellow fever vaccination. MiXCR, run by TCRdb on the 5' RACE reads, gives a single entry per CDR3 protein. The sample consists of over 150,000 distinct CDR3 sequences, approximately 6% of them appearing once. The sample consisted of CD4+ T cells sorted from PBMCs, taken on the day of the first yellow fever vaccination. The receptors originated from a man between 18 and 29 years old who received the YFV17D yellow fever vaccine. The CDR3 runs from the conserved cysteine through the conserved F or W.

V gene: TRBV11-2; J gene: TRBJ1-1; CDR3 protein: CASSSLTGPNTEAFF
V gene: TRBV4-1; J gene: TRBJ2-7; CDR3 protein: CASSQPGQGIEQYF
V gene: TRBV7-2; J gene: TRBJ2-5; CDR3 protein: CASNYRGLETQYF
V gene: TRBV7-2; J gene: TRBJ2-2; CDR3 protein: CASSGANTGELFF
V gene: TRBV9; J gene: TRBJ2-7; CDR3 protein: CASSVAPGLAYEQYF
V gene: TRBV5-1; J gene: TRBJ2-1; CDR3 protein: CASSLGGGRNEQFF
V gene: TRBV5-1; J gene: TRBJ2-5; CDR3 protein: CASSFGTSGGTQETQYF
V gene: TRBV9; J gene: TRBJ2-3; CDR3 protein: CASSVAPVSTDTQYF
V gene: TRBV29-1; J gene: TRBJ2-5; CDR3 protein: CSVGRQGGETQYF
V gene: TRBV7-2; J gene: TRBJ2-2; CDR3 protein: CASTSSGGAYTGELFF
V gene: TRBV5-1; J gene: TRBJ1-2; CDR3 protein: CASRRQGNYGYTF
V gene: TRBV3-1; J gene: TRBJ2-7; CDR3 protein: CASSRSPDRGYEQYF
V gene: TRBV20-1; J gene: TRBJ1-5; CDR3 protein: CSARTAGSGTNTNQPQHF
V gene: TRBV2; J gene: TRBJ1-1; CDR3 protein: CASSNTPNTEAFF
V gene: TRBV3-1; J gene: TRBJ2-5; CDR3 protein: CASSQEQATETQYF
V gene: TRBV18; J gene: TRBJ2-3; CDR3 protein: CARSPSVGAGLSTDTQYF
V gene: TRBV20-1; J gene: TRBJ1-1; CDR3 protein: CSASGEKVNTEAFF
V gene: TRBV5-1; J gene: TRBJ1-1; CDR3 protein: CASSTGQGNTEAFF
V gene: TRBV7-2; J gene: TRBJ2-3; CDR3 protein: CASSSSPRGRGTDTQYF
V gene: TRBV7-6; J gene: TRBJ1-4; CDR3 protein: CASSETYRGREKLFF
V gene: TRBV24-1; J gene: TRBJ1-1; CDR3 protein: CATSDLRDRGGLDTEAFF
V gene: TRBV11-2; J gene: TRBJ1-4; CDR3 protein: CASSFGDRGFASEKLFF
V gene: TRBV11-1; J gene: TRBJ2-6; CDR3 protein: CASSLRSGVFSGANVLTF
V gene: TRBV25-1; J gene: TRBJ2-1; CDR3 protein: CASTARSYNEQFF
V gene: TRBV5-1; J gene: TRBJ2-3; CDR3 protein: CASRDGTSLDTQYF
V gene: TRBV20-1; J gene: TRBJ2-5; CDR3 protein: CSARDQVTQYF
V gene: TRBV5-1; J gene: TRBJ2-3; CDR3 protein: CASSLQGAGPVDTQYF
V gene: TRBV10-3; J gene: TRBJ1-1; CDR3 protein: CAIRTGADTEAFF
V gene: TRBV3-1; J gene: TRBJ2-7; CDR3 protein: CASSPRGGPYEQYF
V gene: TRBV5-1; J gene: TRBJ2-7; CDR3 protein: CASSLRHNYYEQYF
V gene: TRBV5-1; J gene: TRBJ2-1; CDR3 protein: CASSLETSGVNNEQFF
V gene: TRBV20-1; J gene: TRBJ1-2; CDR3 protein: CSARNPGQGRGYGYTF
V gene: TRBV7-2; J gene: TRBJ2-3; CDR3 protein: CASSYDYSADTQYF
V gene: TRBV11-2; J gene: TRBJ2-7; CDR3 protein: CASSIPGQGSYEQYF
V gene: TRBV10-3; J gene: TRBJ1-2; CDR3 protein: CAISESEGRGYTF
V gene: TRBV5-4; J gene: TRBJ2-7; CDR3 protein: CASSLGKGETYEQYF
V gene: TRBV28; J gene: TRBJ1-1; CDR3 protein: CASSFMPQGTEAFF
V gene: TRBV30; J gene: TRBJ1-2; CDR3 protein: CAWSWLINYGYTF
V gene: TRBV12-3/TRBV12-4; J gene: TRBJ2-6; CDR3 protein: CASSNPTETGANVLTF
V gene: TRBV20-1; J gene: TRBJ1-1; CDR3 protein: CSAGGQTKAFF
V gene: TRBV6-2/TRBV6-3; J gene: TRBJ2-5; CDR3 protein: CASSPGTLQETQYF
V gene: TRBV7-2; J gene: TRBJ2-1; CDR3 protein: CASSLTGPYNEQFF
V gene: TRBV24-1; J gene: TRBJ2-4; CDR3 protein: CATSDDRDIQYF
V gene: TRBV5-1; J gene: TRBJ1-1; CDR3 protein: CASSFQGSTTEAFF
V gene: TRBV5-1; J gene: TRBJ2-1; CDR3 protein: CASSLEGQLFIYEQFF
V gene: TRBV7-2; J gene: TRBJ2-3; CDR3 protein: CASSLGQRTDTQYF
V gene: TRBV5-1; J gene: TRBJ2-1; CDR3 protein: CASSWPPGQGMYNEQFF
V gene: TRBV7-6; J gene: TRBJ1-2; CDR3 protein: CASTLRAGSPYGYTF